The rows below give T cell receptor beta chains drawn from one sample of a study of identifying expanded T cells in peripheral blood. TCRdb's table, derived via immunoSEQ multiplex PCR, lists solely in-frame clones and lacks some. The sample holds 100,000 to 150,000 clones, about 86% seen once. Sequenced: blood. Every receptor here comes from a person aged 18-70 years in good health. CDR3s include the opening cysteine and the closing phenylalanine or tryptophan. D genes are given only for firm matches. Size values are once, few and many counts, or a class for expanded clones, and some rows have none.

v_call: TRBV21-1
j_call: TRBJ1-1
clone_size: few
d_call: -
cdr3_nt: TGTGCCAGCAGCAAAGAAACGGGACAGGGAATGAACACTGAAGCTTTCTTT
cdr3_aa: CASSKETGQGMNTEAFF

v_call: TRBV7-3
j_call: TRBJ2-7
clone_size: few
d_call: -
cdr3_nt: TGTGCCAGCAGCTTAACGGTTTCGGTTGTGGGAGAGCAGTACTTC
cdr3_aa: CASSLTVSVVGEQYF

v_call: TRBV4-1
j_call: TRBJ2-7
clone_size: -
d_call: -
cdr3_nt: TGCGCCAGCAGCCAGCCATCAAGCGACCACGAGCAGTACTTC
cdr3_aa: CASSQPSSDHEQYF

v_call: TRBV28
j_call: TRBJ2-3
clone_size: -
d_call: -
cdr3_nt: TGTGCCAGCCGGGGCAGCAACACAGATACGCAGTATTTT
cdr3_aa: CASRGSNTDTQYF

v_call: TRBV6-6
j_call: TRBJ1-5
clone_size: -
d_call: TRBD1
cdr3_nt: TGTGCCAGCAGTCGCGACAGGGGAGATCAGCCCCAGCATTTT
cdr3_aa: CASSRDRGDQPQHF

v_call: TRBV27
j_call: TRBJ2-7
clone_size: -
d_call: TRBD1
cdr3_nt: TGTGCCAGCAGTCCCCAAGACAGGGGCCGCTACAAGCAGTACTTC
cdr3_aa: CASSPQDRGRYKQYF

v_call: TRBV18
j_call: TRBJ1-2
clone_size: -
d_call: -
cdr3_nt: TGTGCCAGCTCCCCCGCCGACAGCCTCTATGGCTACACCTTC
cdr3_aa: CASSPADSLYGYTF

v_call: TRBV28
j_call: TRBJ2-1
clone_size: -
d_call: -
cdr3_nt: TGTGCCAGCAGGACGACTCACAATGAGCAGTTCTTC
cdr3_aa: CASRTTHNEQFF

v_call: TRBV4-2
j_call: TRBJ2-6
clone_size: -
d_call: -
cdr3_nt: TGTGCCAGCAGCCAAGCCCGAGACTCTGGGGCCAACGTCCTGACTTTC
cdr3_aa: CASSQARDSGANVLTF

v_call: TRBV5-1
j_call: TRBJ2-6
clone_size: -
d_call: -
cdr3_nt: TGCGCCAGCAGCCCGGACCCCTCTGGGGCCAACGTCCTGACTTTC
cdr3_aa: CASSPDPSGANVLTF

v_call: TRBV28
j_call: TRBJ1-5
clone_size: few
d_call: -
cdr3_nt: TGTGCCAGCAGTTTGGCAGGGGCCAGCAATCAGCCCCAGCATTTT
cdr3_aa: CASSLAGASNQPQHF

v_call: TRBV6-5
j_call: TRBJ1-1
clone_size: -
d_call: -
cdr3_nt: TGTGCCAGCAGTACAGTACAGGGTTTTTCTGAAGCTTTCTTT
cdr3_aa: CASSTVQGFSEAFF

v_call: TRBV6-6
j_call: TRBJ1-1
clone_size: -
d_call: TRBD1
cdr3_nt: TGTGCCAGCAGGTGGGGACAGGCCAACACTGAAGCTTTCTTT
cdr3_aa: CASRWGQANTEAFF

v_call: TRBV7-2
j_call: TRBJ1-1
clone_size: few
d_call: -
cdr3_nt: TGTGCCAGCAGCTTAGTGGGCAGGGATTCCACTCAAGCTTTCTTT
cdr3_aa: CASSLVGRDSTQAFF

v_call: TRBV14
j_call: TRBJ2-3
clone_size: -
d_call: -
cdr3_nt: TGTGCCAGCAGCCAGGCAGGGCTCACAGATACGCAGTATTTT
cdr3_aa: CASSQAGLTDTQYF

v_call: TRBV5-8
j_call: TRBJ2-6
clone_size: -
d_call: -
cdr3_nt: TGTGCCAGCAGCATGGGCAATGACAACTCTGGGGCCAACGTCCTGACTTTC
cdr3_aa: CASSMGNDNSGANVLTF

v_call: TRBV7-9
j_call: TRBJ1-2
clone_size: -
d_call: -
cdr3_nt: TGTGCCAGCAGCTTCATGACGTATGGCTACACCTTC
cdr3_aa: CASSFMTYGYTF

v_call: TRBV7-2
j_call: TRBJ2-7
clone_size: -
d_call: TRBD1
cdr3_nt: TGTGCCAGCAGCTTACTATTATACTCGGACAGGAGCTCCTACGAGCAGTACTTC
cdr3_aa: CASSLLLYSDRSSYEQYF

v_call: TRBV19
j_call: TRBJ2-7
clone_size: -
d_call: TRBD2
cdr3_nt: TGTGCCAGTAGTAAGGGACTAGCGGTTTTAGAGCAGTACTTC
cdr3_aa: CASSKGLAVLEQYF

v_call: TRBV5-1
j_call: TRBJ2-3
clone_size: -
d_call: TRBD2
cdr3_nt: TGCGCCAGCAGCTTGGGGATGGTAGCGGGTGGCCCAGATACGCAGTATTTT
cdr3_aa: CASSLGMVAGGPDTQYF

v_call: TRBV2
j_call: TRBJ2-2
clone_size: -
d_call: -
cdr3_nt: TGTGCCAGCCGCGCACTGATCCCCGGGGAGCTGTTTTTT
cdr3_aa: CASRALIPGELFF

v_call: TRBV2
j_call: TRBJ1-5
clone_size: -
d_call: -
cdr3_nt: TGTGCCAGCAGCCATGAGCTTTGGAGCAATCAGCCCCAGCATTTT
cdr3_aa: CASSHELWSNQPQHF

v_call: TRBV10-3
j_call: TRBJ2-1
clone_size: -
d_call: TRBD2
cdr3_nt: TGTGCCATCAATTGGCGGGGGGGCAATGAGCAGTTCTTC
cdr3_aa: CAINWRGGNEQFF

v_call: TRBV19
j_call: TRBJ2-6
clone_size: -
d_call: -
cdr3_nt: TGTGCCAGTAGTATAGATGGGGCAGGGTCTAGGGCTGGGGCCAACGTCCTGACTTTC
cdr3_aa: CASSIDGAGSRAGANVLTF

v_call: TRBV2
j_call: TRBJ1-1
clone_size: -
d_call: -
cdr3_nt: TGTGCCAGCAGGGACACTGAAGCTTTCTTT
cdr3_aa: CASRDTEAFF

v_call: TRBV7-9
j_call: TRBJ2-7
clone_size: -
d_call: -
cdr3_nt: TGTGCCAGCAGCTTAGGGACGCCAAACGAGCAGTACTTC
cdr3_aa: CASSLGTPNEQYF